This TCR beta chain emerged from a study of CD8 T cells in Susac syndrome. The germline CDR1 and CDR2 sequences are MNHEY and SVGEGT. This CDR3 contains 20 residues. The ends were cut back, 4 bases at V and 0 bases at J, with 22 bases in the middle. Random hexamers primed reverse transcription of about 0.5 to 1 ug RNA. In TCRdb, the immunoSEQ multiplex PCR reads were re-called with MiXCR into one record per CDR3 protein. Of approximately 120,000 distinct CDR3 sequences listed, about 95% are singletons. CD8+ and CD4+ T cells from blood underwent TCR beta sequencing, which was carried out in a high-throughput format.

The clonotype was recovered from a human donor in good health. What was sequenced was CD4+ T cells from PBMCs. The chain recombines TRBV6-2 or TRBV6-3 with TRBJ2-6; D call uncertain. The CDR3 nucleotides are TGTGCCAGCAGTTTTTCTCGGACGGCTACATCGGCCTCTGGGGCCAACGTCCTGACTTTC. It specifies CASSFSRTATSASGANVLTF.